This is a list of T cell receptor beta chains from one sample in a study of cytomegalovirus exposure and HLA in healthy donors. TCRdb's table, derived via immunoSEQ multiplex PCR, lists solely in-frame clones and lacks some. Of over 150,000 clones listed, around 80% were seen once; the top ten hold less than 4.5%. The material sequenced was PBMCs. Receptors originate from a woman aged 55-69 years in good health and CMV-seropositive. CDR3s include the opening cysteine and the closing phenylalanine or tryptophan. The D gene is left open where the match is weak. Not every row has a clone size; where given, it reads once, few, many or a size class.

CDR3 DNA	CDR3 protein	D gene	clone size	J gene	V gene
TGTGCCGCCTCCTGGCTTGGCAATGAGCAGTTCTTC	CAASWLGNEQFF	-	few	TRBJ2-1	TRBV6-1
TGTGCCAGCAGCCAAGATCTAGGGGCGGGGCCGTCCTACGAGCAGTACTTC	CASSQDLGAGPSYEQYF	-	-	TRBJ2-7	TRBV4-2
TGTGCCAGCAGTCCCGCAGGACAGGGAGGGAACATTCAGTACTTC	CASSPAGQGGNIQYF	-	once	TRBJ2-4	TRBV27
TGTGCCAGCAGCCAAGGAGGGGAGGGTCGTGAAAAACTGTTTTTT	CASSQGGEGREKLFF	-	-	TRBJ1-4	TRBV4-2
TGTGCCAGCAGCGTACGAGACAGGGGGACCACCGGGGAGCTGTTTTTT	CASSVRDRGTTGELFF	TRBD1	-	TRBJ2-2	TRBV9
TGTGCCAGCAGTTACTGGGCGGGGATGGAACAAGAGACCCAGTACTTC	CASSYWAGMEQETQYF	-	-	TRBJ2-5	TRBV6-6
TGTGCCAGCAGCTTACGCACGGGATCACCCGAGCAGTACTTC	CASSLRTGSPEQYF	-	once	TRBJ2-7	TRBV7-8
TGTGCCAGCAGCCCGAGTAACCGGGATTTGGACCATTCACCCCTCCACTTT	CASSPSNRDLDHSPLHF	-	-	TRBJ1-6	TRBV21-1
TGTGCCAGCAGCCTGCCAGCGGGGGGTTACTCGGAGCAGTACTTC	CASSLPAGGYSEQYF	TRBD2	-	TRBJ2-7	TRBV5-4
TGCGCCAGCAGCTTGTTGCGGGGTCCTCCTCAGACCCAGTACTTC	CASSLLRGPPQTQYF	-	-	TRBJ2-5	TRBV5-1
TGTGCCAGCAGTCGAATCATAGCCTACGAGCAGTACTTC	CASSRIIAYEQYF	-	once	TRBJ2-7	TRBV5-8
TGTGCCAGCCGACGGGGGAGAACGGGTCAGCCCCAGCATTTT	CASRRGRTGQPQHF	-	-	TRBJ1-5	TRBV28
TGTGCCACCAGCTCACTGGGACAGGGACAGCCCCAGCATTTT	CATSSLGQGQPQHF	TRBD1	-	TRBJ1-5	TRBV15
TGTGCCAGCAGCCAAGGTGGCAGGGGAACGGAGACCCAGTACTTC	CASSQGGRGTETQYF	-	-	TRBJ2-5	TRBV4-2
TGCAGTGCCGGGTCTTCGGAGACCCAGTACTTC	CSAGSSETQYF	-	-	TRBJ2-5	TRBV20-1
TGTGCCAGCAGCAGGGCAATTGAAGCTTTCTTT	CASSRAIEAFF	-	few	TRBJ1-1	TRBV2
TGTGCCAGCAGCTCACAACGGGACAGGGGTGGAAACACCATATATTTT	CASSSQRDRGGNTIYF	TRBD1	-	TRBJ1-3	TRBV7-6
TGTGCAAGTCGCCCAGTCCCGGGGCGGGGGGTGAACGAGCAGTACTTC	CASRPVPGRGVNEQYF	-	-	TRBJ2-7	TRBV12-2
TGTGCCAGCAGTCAAGGCGGGCTAACCTACAATGAGCAGTTCTTC	CASSQGGLTYNEQFF	-	-	TRBJ2-1	TRBV2
TGTGCCAGCAGCTTAGGCAGGGGGAATAGCAATCAGCCCCAGCATTTT	CASSLGRGNSNQPQHF	TRBD1	few	TRBJ1-5	TRBV5-4
TGTGCCATCAGTGAGTCGACTAGCGGGGGACCCGTGTACAATGAGCAGTTCTTC	CAISESTSGGPVYNEQFF	TRBD2	-	TRBJ2-1	TRBV10-3
TGTGCCAGCAGCCCAGGACAGGGGACTCATAGTAATCAGCCCCAGCATTTT	CASSPGQGTHSNQPQHF	TRBD1	-	TRBJ1-5	TRBV7-9
TGTGCCAGCAGCTTTTATACGGGTTCTCAAGAAAAACTGTTTTTT	CASSFYTGSQEKLFF	-	-	TRBJ1-4	TRBV28
TGTGCCAGCTCACCTCAACAAGAGACCCAGTACTTC	CASSPQQETQYF	-	-	TRBJ2-5	TRBV18
TGTGCCAGTAGCACCATACCACTAGCGGGGCCCACAGATACGCAGTATTTT	CASSTIPLAGPTDTQYF	TRBD2	-	TRBJ2-3	TRBV19
TGTGCCAGCAGTTTATATGGCGGAGAGACCCAGTACTTC	CASSLYGGETQYF	-	-	TRBJ2-5	TRBV28
TGTGCCTGGGAGAAAGGAGACTATGGCTACACCTTC	CAWEKGDYGYTF	-	-	TRBJ1-2	TRBV30
TGTGCCATCAGTGGGACAGGGGGCGCGTACAATGAGCAGTTCTTC	CAISGTGGAYNEQFF	TRBD1	-	TRBJ2-1	TRBV10-3
TGTGCCAGCGGTCGGGCGGGAGCTAGGTACAATGAGCAGTTCTTC	CASGRAGARYNEQFF	TRBD2	few	TRBJ2-1	TRBV9
TGTGCCGGCGGCCTTGTTGGTGAAAAACTGTTTTTT	CAGGLVGEKLFF	-	-	TRBJ1-4	TRBV28
TGTGCCAGCACCGGGACAGGGGGATCCTACGAGCAGTACTTC	CASTGTGGSYEQYF	TRBD1	-	TRBJ2-7	TRBV28
TGCGCCAGCAGCCCCTTCTCGGTTGACAGGGGTAATGGCGAACAGTACTTC	CASSPFSVDRGNGEQYF	TRBD1	-	TRBJ2-7	TRBV4-1
TGTGCCAGCAGCTTATTTGAGGGAAACACCATATATTTT	CASSLFEGNTIYF	-	-	TRBJ1-3	TRBV7-3
TGTGCCAGCAGTTCATTCACCTACGAGCAGTACTTC	CASSSFTYEQYF	-	-	TRBJ2-7	TRBV28
TGCGCCAGCAAAGACACAATTGGAAACACCATATATTTT	CASKDTIGNTIYF	-	-	TRBJ1-3	TRBV5-1
TGCAGCGTTGGGGAGGGAGGTATTAGGCCTTATGGCTACACCTTC	CSVGEGGIRPYGYTF	-	-	TRBJ1-2	TRBV29-1
TGCGCCAGCAGCCTGGACAGTAACTATAATTCACCCCTCCACTTT	CASSLDSNYNSPLHF	-	-	TRBJ1-6	TRBV5-1
TGTGCCAGCAGCCGACCCGGGACAGTGCACAATGAGCAGTTCTTC	CASSRPGTVHNEQFF	TRBD1	few	TRBJ2-1	TRBV5-4
TGTGCCACCAGTGCTAGCGCCCAAGAGACCCAGTACTTC	CATSASAQETQYF	-	-	TRBJ2-5	TRBV15